Each of the 16 T cell receptor beta chains below was sequenced from the same sample in a study of beta chain features in type 1 diabetes. Overall study findings and caveats: Within each of all four CD4+ subsets, Type 1 diabetes patients had TCRB CDR3s that were moderately but significantly shorter.

Every bit of the isolated RNA underwent reverse transcription, so sequencing read expressed TCRB transcripts. Measured with immunoSEQ multiplex PCR; TCRdb has only the in-frame clones, and not every one. The sample carries around 260,000 clones, roughly 20% recorded once. These receptors have no identified antigens. Sample: naive CD4+ T cells from blood. The origin of the receptors is a woman aged 40 to 49 with type 1 diabetes.

Only a few counts were recorded for this clone. CDR3 in amino acids: CSAAKGAEAFF. DNA for the CDR3: TGCAGTGCTGCAAAGGGAGCGGAAGCTTTCTTT. The chain couples TRBV20-1 to TRBJ1-1; no clear D gene. This CDR3 comprises 11 residues. CDR1 and CDR2 (germline): DFQATT, SNEGSKA (reference sequence). V lost 5 bases, J lost 8 bases, and 12 bases lay in between.

A few counts support this clone. The gene calls are TRBV15 and TRBJ1-5; possible D gene TRBD1, 6 bases. Germline V gene lookup returns CDR1 LNHNV and CDR2 YYDKDF (reference sequence). The germline V and J ends were trimmed by 1 base and 3 bases, with 16 bases remaining between them. The CDR3 is 17 amino acids. The CDR3 reads CATSRADLRGDNQPQHF. Here the CDR3 DNA reads TGTGCCACCAGCAGAGCAGACCTCAGGGGCGACAATCAGCCCCAGCATTTT.

J is TRBJ2-7 and V is TRBV2; D may be TRBD2 (5 bases). The CDR3 is 14 amino acids. V gave up 8 bases and J gave up 3 bases, with 17 bases separating them. Looked up from germline, CDR1 is SNHLY and CDR2 is FYNNEI. The CDR3 DNA follows: TGTGCCAGCGCGCCTCAGACGGGAAACTACGAGCAGTACTTC. Translating it yields CASAPQTGNYEQYF.

V is TRBV30 and J is TRBJ2-7; TRBD2 aligns across 10 bases. This CDR3 contains 16 residues. V lost 2 bases and J lost 3; bases outside the gene matches: 10. Germline CDR1 GTSNPN, CDR2 SVGIG (reference sequence). CDR3 sequence: CAWSSGTSEALYEQYF. The CDR3 DNA reads TGTGCCTGGAGTTCCGGGACTAGCGAAGCACTCTACGAGCAGTACTTC.

The chain couples TRBV21-1 to TRBJ2-7; TRBD2, the table's D call, was not compared with the DNA. TRBV21-1 constitutes a pseudogene. The CDR3 spans 9 residues. CDR3 in amino acids: CASRAEQYF. DNA for the CDR3: TGTGCCAGTAGAGCCGAGCAGTACTTC.

This clone was observed a handful of times. The CDR3 DNA is TGTGCCAGCAGCCCTAGTACAGGGCAGGGCAAAAACATTCAGTACTTC. Translating it yields CASSPSTGQGKNIQYF. This sequence joins TRBV7-2 and TRBJ2-4, with D perhaps TRBD1 (6 bases). V lost 5 bases and J lost 3, with 17 bases in between. Germline V CDR1 and CDR2: SGHTA, FQGNSA. This CDR3 is built from 16 residues.

The chain carries TRBV30 and TRBJ2-5, with D perhaps TRBD1 (6 bases). This CDR3 has 15 amino acids. Trimming removed 1 base from V and 2 bases from J, with 14 bases in between. Germline loops: CDR1 GTSNPN, CDR2 SVGIG (reference sequence). CDR3 sequence reads: CAWSADGGQQETQYF. CDR3 bases: TGTGCCTGGAGTGCAGATGGAGGACAGCAAGAGACCCAGTACTTC.

In its sample, this clone was seen a few times. The chain has TRBV2 and TRBJ2-5; 8 bases match TRBD1. Germline assignment: CDR1 SNHLY and CDR2 FYNNEI. The V gene end was trimmed by 4 bases and the J gene end by 5 bases; junction bases not matched to a gene: 3. The CDR3 loop spans 13 amino acids. The CDR3 spells CASSAGGRETQYF. CDR3 sequence (DNA): TGTGCCAGCAGTGCAGGGGGCCGGGAGACCCAGTACTTC.

The V gene is TRBV5-4, the J gene TRBJ2-2; D not resolved. This CDR3 has 16 residues. The V end lost 2 bases, the J end lost 0 bases, and 11 bases lay between the germline ends. Germline assignment: CDR1 SGHNT and CDR2 YYREEE (reference sequence). CDR3 coding DNA: TGTGCCAGCAGCTTAGGCGGAAACACGAACACCGGGGAGCTGTTTTTT. This translates into CASSLGGNTNTGELFF.

The table lists this clone with a few counts. V gene TRBV25-1 combines with J gene TRBJ2-5; D gene uncertain. The CDR3 loop spans 13 amino acids. CDR1 and CDR2 from the germline V gene are MGHDK and SYGVNS. Trimming left V 4 bases short and J 3 bases short, with 9 bases between. The chain's CDR3 is CASSVATEETQYF. Written as DNA, the CDR3 is TGTGCCAGCAGTGTTGCGACTGAAGAGACCCAGTACTTC.

This clone was observed a handful of times. J is TRBJ2-1 and V is TRBV28; perhaps TRBD1 as D (5 bases). CDR1 is MDHEN and CDR2 is SYDVKM in the germline V gene. V dropped 7 bases and J dropped 8 bases, with 18 bases sitting between them. CDR3 size: 14 residues. The CDR3 spells CASTGAGAKDEQFF. The CDR3 DNA is TGTGCCAGCACGGGCGCTGGGGCTAAAGATGAGCAGTTCTTC.

Note on this clone: Additional DNA sequences in this sample encode the identical CDR3. This rearrangement joins TRBV19 to TRBJ1-5; D ambiguous. Germline lookup yields CDR1 LNHDA and CDR2 SQIVND (reference sequence). V dropped 5 bases and J dropped 5 bases, with 7 bases sitting between them. This CDR3 is built from 12 residues. This CDR3 reads CASSPQDQPQHF. The CDR3, as DNA: TGTGCCAGTAGTCCTCAGGATCAGCCCCAGCATTTT.

This clone has just a few counts. The chain combines TRBV28 with TRBJ2-7; a possible D gene is TRBD2 (5 bases). The V end lost 5 bases, the J end lost 4 bases, and 15 bases lay between the germline ends. The CDR3 has 14 amino acids. Germline-derived CDR1 and CDR2 are MDHEN and SYDVKM. The CDR3 DNA follows: TGTGCCAGCAGTCTTGTCCCGGGCGGGTACGAGCAGTACTTC. It encodes CASSLVPGGYEQYF.

There are a few counts of this clone. V and J are TRBV4-1 and TRBJ2-1; the match to TRBD2 covers 10 bases. From germline, CDR1 is MGHRA and CDR2 YSYEKL. The CDR3 runs 16 residues. Trimming removed 4 bases from V and 5 bases from J; junction bases left unmatched: 8. In DNA form, the CDR3 reads TGCGCCAGCAGCCGGATCGGACTAGCGGTAAACAATGAGCAGTTCTTC. It specifies CASSRIGLAVNNEQFF.

There are a few counts of this clone. The rearrangement links TRBV25-1 to TRBJ2-1, with 8 positions matching TRBD2. The length of the CDR3 is 16 residues. Unmatched junction bases numbered 9, after V lost 1 base and J lost 7 bases. The germline V gene has CDR1 MGHDK and CDR2 SYGVNS. The CDR3 spells CASSESLGGGWNEQFF. CDR3 in DNA: TGTGCCAGCAGTGAATCTCTCGGCGGGGGGTGGAATGAGCAGTTCTTC.

The gene calls are TRBV29-1 and TRBJ1-3; no firm D call. Germline CDR1 reads SQVTM; CDR2 reads ANQGSEA. This CDR3 region has 12 residues. Trimming removed 6 bases at V and 0 bases at J, with 6 bases between. The CDR3 DNA sequence: TGCAGCGTCAGAAGCTCTGGAAACACCATATATTTT. Encoded protein: CSVRSSGNTIYF.